This is a list of T cell receptor beta chains from one sample in a study of vaccination and CD4 T cells after COVID-19. TCRdb re-analysed the PCR reads in MiXCR, keeping a single row per CDR3 protein. Counted here are about 24,000 distinct CDR3 sequences, more than 30% occurring once; the ten biggest clones make up just over 3%. These receptors lack a known antigen. The sequencing here drew on CD4+ T cells from blood, cultured in vitro, taken about 7 months after SARS-CoV-2 vaccination. These receptors were obtained from a human donor who had recovered from COVID-19. Each CDR3 is given without its conserved first and last residue. Not all rows give a size; the values are once, few, many and, for expanded clones, a class.

-,TRBJ2-1,TRBV19,ASSIDGLAGGNEQF
-,TRBJ1-5,TRBV20-1,SARDRFDKAQQPQH
-,TRBJ2-7,TRBV20-1,SAAGAHEQY
-,TRBJ2-3,TRBV10-1,ASSASGLAGGTDTQY
few,TRBJ2-7,TRBV20-1,SASGGSYEQY
-,TRBJ1-5,TRBV28,ASSFLGSEPQH
-,TRBJ1-1,TRBV20-1,SARRTGSTEAF
-,TRBJ1-1,TRBV19,ASKAGRFGTEAF
-,TRBJ1-2,TRBV28,ASTQKKYSYGYT
-,TRBJ2-7,TRBV28,ASSSLAGKGEQY
few,TRBJ1-5,TRBV20-1,SARKGDRNQPQH
few,TRBJ2-5,TRBV20-1,SARHGGRETQY
-,TRBJ2-5,TRBV29-1,SESQGTETQY
few,TRBJ1-2,TRBV29-1,SASQGAAYGYT
-,TRBJ2-5,TRBV18,ASTQLAGGETQY
few,TRBJ2-3,TRBV6-1,ASSRLAGPTDTQY
-,TRBJ2-3,TRBV25-1,ASSRRPGGPDTQY
once,TRBJ2-1,TRBV4-2,ASSRSSTWMNEQF
-,TRBJ2-7,TRBV7-2,ASSLAASAYEQY
-,TRBJ2-1,TRBV29-1,SVERQGDFKAYNEQF
few,TRBJ2-7,TRBV19,ASTLTSGSYEQY